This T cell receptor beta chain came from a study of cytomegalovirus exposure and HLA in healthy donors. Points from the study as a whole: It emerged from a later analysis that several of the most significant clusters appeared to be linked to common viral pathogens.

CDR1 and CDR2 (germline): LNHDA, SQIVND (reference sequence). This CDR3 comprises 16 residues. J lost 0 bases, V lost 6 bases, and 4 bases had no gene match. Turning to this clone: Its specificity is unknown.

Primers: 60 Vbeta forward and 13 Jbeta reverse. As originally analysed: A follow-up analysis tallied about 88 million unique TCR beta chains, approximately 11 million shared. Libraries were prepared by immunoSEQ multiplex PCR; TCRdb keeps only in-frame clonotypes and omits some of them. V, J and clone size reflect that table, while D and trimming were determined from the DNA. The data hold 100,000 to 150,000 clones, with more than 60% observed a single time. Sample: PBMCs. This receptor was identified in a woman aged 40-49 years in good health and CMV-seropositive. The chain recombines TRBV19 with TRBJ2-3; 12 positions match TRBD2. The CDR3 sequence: CASSILAGGSTDTQYF. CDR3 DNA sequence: TGTGCCAGTAGCATACTAGCGGGGGGCAGCACAGATACGCAGTATTTT.